Shown below are 29 T cell receptor beta chains from a single sample sequenced in a study of T cell repertoires in ileal Crohn's disease. The repertoire was sequenced with immunoSEQ multiplex PCR; TCRdb's copy has only in-frame clones and lacks some. This table has thousands of clones, approximately 79% appearing once. Sequencing was done on a sample of ileal tissue. These receptors were collected from an adult with Crohn's disease.

The chain is built from TRBV7-2 and TRBJ2-3, with 12 bases aligning to TRBD2. Germline CDR1 reads SGHTA; CDR2 reads FQGNSA. V was pared by 1 base and J by 4 bases, with 3 bases of the junction left unmatched. This CDR3 has 16 amino acids. The CDR3 DNA follows: TGTGCCAGCAGCTTAGTTGCTAGCGGGAGGGCAGATACGCAGTATTTT. This gives the protein CASSLVASGRADTQYF.

This clone turned up a few times. The gene calls are TRBV19 and TRBJ2-2, with 9 bases aligning to TRBD1. The CDR3 runs 15 residues. The V gene end was trimmed by 7 bases and the J gene end by 6 bases; junction bases not matched to a gene: 9. The germline CDR1 and CDR2 sequences are LNHDA and SQIVND (reference sequence). The CDR3 nucleotides read TGTGCCAGTACCCATGGGGGGACAGGGCCCGGGGAGCTGTTTTTT. This codes for CASTHGGTGPGELFF.

The rearrangement joins TRBV4-1 to TRBJ2-3; TRBD1 matches at 10 bases. This CDR3 comprises 21 residues. The junction had 25 bases not matched to a gene; V was cut back by 4 bases and J by 6 bases. Germline CDR1 is MGHRA and CDR2 is YSYEKL. The CDR3 loop reads CASSPRPPHESGQGLLDTQYF. The CDR3, as DNA: TGCGCCAGCAGCCCCCGACCCCCCCACGAGTCGGGACAGGGGCTTTTGGATACGCAGTATTTT.

The chain couples TRBV4-1 to TRBJ1-2, with D maybe TRBD1 (5 bases). Trimming removed 3 bases from V and 4 bases from J, with 18 bases in between. The CDR3 loop spans 16 amino acids. Germline CDR1 is MGHRA and CDR2 is YSYEKL. The CDR3 protein is CASSQGWGGEGYGYTF. The CDR3 DNA is TGCGCCAGCAGCCAGGGGTGGGGGGGAGAAGGCTATGGCTACACCTTC.

This clone appeared once. The chain recombines TRBV7-9 with TRBJ2-7; tentative D call: TRBD1 (6 bases). The CDR3 covers 11 residues. Trimming stripped 2 bases from V and 8 bases from J, with 7 bases between. The germline gives CDR1 SEHNR, CDR2 FQNEAQ (reference sequence). CDR3 DNA sequence: TGTGCCAGCAGCTTACAGGGGAAGCAGTACTTC. Translating it yields CASSLQGKQYF. Complete variable domain (other parts from reference TRBV7-9 and TRBJ2-7): DTGVSQNPRHKITKRGQNVTFRCDPISEHNRLYWYRQTLGQGPEFLTYFQNEAQLEKSRLLSDRFSAERPKGSFSTLEIQRTEQGDSAMYLCASSLQGKQYFGPGTRLTVT.

The chain carries TRBV7-7 and TRBJ2-7; 13 nucleotides line up with TRBD2. CDR3 length: 14 amino acids. V trimming: 5 bases; J trimming: 7 bases; junction bases outside the gene matches: 5. Germline values: CDR1 SSHAT, CDR2 FNYEAQ (reference sequence). The CDR3 region has the DNA TGTGCCAGCAGCAGAGGACTAGCGGGAGAGGAGCAGTACTTC. It translates to CASSRGLAGEEQYF.

This rearrangement joins TRBV2 to TRBJ1-2; tentative D call: TRBD1 (5 bases). The CDR3 has 12 residues. With 4 bases removed from V and 6 bases from J, the gap between germline ends came to 9 bases. Per the germline V gene, CDR1 is SNHLY and CDR2 is FYNNEI. CDR3 coding DNA: TGTGCCAGCAGTGTAGGGGCGGATGGCTACACCTTC. This gives the protein CASSVGADGYTF.

The rearrangement uses TRBV7-2 and TRBJ2-1; the D is unclear. Germline values: CDR1 SGHTA, CDR2 FQGNSA. V was cut by 3 bases and J by 9 bases, with 9 bases left in between. The CDR3 runs 12 residues. The CDR3 bases are TGTGCCAGCAGCTTGTCGGAGTTTGAGCAGTTCTTC. Translation gives CASSLSEFEQFF.

The rearrangement joins TRBV2 to TRBJ1-5, with 7 bases fitting TRBD1. The V segment lost 2 bases and the J segment 3 bases; nucleotides outside the gene matches: 7. This CDR3 spans 16 amino acids. Germline loops: CDR1 SNHLY, CDR2 FYNNEI. CDR3: CASSETLGQSNQPQHF. CDR3 DNA sequence: TGTGCCAGCAGTGAAACCTTGGGACAGTCCAATCAGCCCCAGCATTTT.

This chain uses TRBV7-9 with TRBJ2-2, with D maybe TRBD1 (6 bases). The V gene lost 2 bases and the J gene lost 1 base, with 14 bases spanning the gap. CDR1 is SEHNR, CDR2 FQNEAQ, per germline (reference sequence). CDR3 size: 17 residues. The CDR3 is CASSLTRDTLNTGELFF. For the CDR3, the DNA is TGTGCCAGCAGCTTAACCCGGGACACCCTGAACACCGGGGAGCTGTTTTTT.

This chain joins TRBV7-9 and TRBJ2-3; tentative D call: TRBD2 (6 bases). This CDR3 region has 14 residues. The V and J ends lost 1 base and 4 bases respectively, with 9 bases between them. Germline V gene data show CDR1 as SEHNR and CDR2 as FQNEAQ (reference sequence). The CDR3 DNA is TGTGCCAGCAGCTTAGTGGCTAGCGCAGATACGCAGTATTTT. It translates to CASSLVASADTQYF.

On this clone itself: Other nucleotide sequences from this sample produce the same CDR3. This CDR3 is CASSVGGGLETQYF. DNA for the CDR3: TGTGCCAGCAGCGTGGGGGGAGGGTTGGAGACCCAGTACTTC. The chain joins TRBV9 to TRBJ2-5; TRBD2 aligns across 7 bases. CDR3 length: 14 amino acids. Germline-derived CDR1 and CDR2 are SGDLS and YYNGEE. V was pared by 2 bases and J by 5 bases, with 6 bases of the junction left unmatched.

The V gene is TRBV6-6, the J gene TRBJ1-1; D unclear. The V and J ends lost 5 bases and 2 bases respectively, with 15 bases between them. The CDR3 consists of 15 residues. From germline, CDR1 is MNHNY and CDR2 SVGAGI (reference sequence). The CDR3 sequence: CASSPLSGRNTEAFF. The CDR3 nucleotides are TGTGCCAGCAGTCCCCTTTCGGGTCGAAACACTGAAGCTTTCTTT.

This chain joins TRBV30 and TRBJ2-5, with a tentative D call TRBD1 (6 bases). Between the trimmed V and J ends, which lost 6 bases and 5 bases, there was a span of 16 bases. The CDR3 has 13 amino acids. Germline CDR1 is GTSNPN and CDR2 is SVGIG (reference sequence). CDR3 residues: CACTQAGVETQYF. The CDR3 DNA is TGTGCCTGCACCCAGGCAGGGGTGGAGACCCAGTACTTC.

The chain uses TRBV5-1 and TRBJ1-1; D is ambiguous. The CDR3 length is 11 residues. Trimming removed 6 bases from V and 4 bases from J, with 7 bases in between. The germline V gene has CDR1 SGHRS and CDR2 YFSETQ. The CDR3, as DNA: TGCGCCAGCAAAGAGAGCACTGAAGCTTTCTTT. Translating gives CASKESTEAFF. The full variable domain, with the rest looked up from reference TRBV5-1 and TRBJ1-1, is KAGVTQTPRYLIKTRGQQVTLSCSPISGHRSVSWYQQTPGQGLQFLFEYFSETQRNKGNFPGRFSGRQFSNSRSEMNVSTLELGDSALYLCASKESTEAFFGQGTRLTVV.

This chain links TRBV5-1 with TRBJ1-2, with TRBD1 matching 10 bases. After removal of 4 bases from V and 4 bases from J, the junction contained 7 bases not matched to a gene. Germline CDR1 is SGHRS and CDR2 is YFSETQ. The CDR3 is 15 amino acids. CDR3 nucleotides: TGCGCCAGCAGCCCCGGGGACAGGGGAGCCTATGGCTACACCTTC. Translating gives CASSPGDRGAYGYTF.

The genes are TRBV18 and TRBJ1-4, with D maybe TRBD1 (6 bases). Per the germline V gene, CDR1 is KGHSH and CDR2 is LQKENI. The CDR3 has 13 residues. Trimming pared 8 bases from V and 5 bases from J, leaving 12 bases between. The CDR3 bases are TGTGCCAGCACAACAGGGTTAAATGAAAAACTGTTTTTT. It specifies CASTTGLNEKLFF.

This chain joins TRBV7-9 and TRBJ2-7; tentative D call: TRBD1 (6 bases). The germline V and J ends were trimmed by 8 bases and 1 base, with 21 bases remaining between them. This CDR3 spans 16 amino acids. In germline, CDR1 is SEHNR, CDR2 FQNEAQ (reference sequence). In nucleotides, the CDR3 is TGTGCCAGCCGTCCAGCAGCGAGCGACAGGTCCTACGAGCAGTACTTC. Amino acid sequence: CASRPAASDRSYEQYF.

The CDR3 loop reads CASSRDRVGGYTF. The CDR3 region has the DNA TGTGCCAGTAGTAGGGACAGGGTCGGCGGCTACACCTTC. The V and J genes are TRBV19 and TRBJ1-2, with TRBD1 matching over 9 bases. The junction had 5 bases not matched to a gene; V was cut back by 4 bases and J by 8 bases. CDR3 length equals 13 residues. Germline V lookup: CDR1 LNHDA, CDR2 SQIVND (reference sequence).

The genes are TRBV5-1 and TRBJ1-2, with 10 bases matching TRBD1. This CDR3 is 13 amino acids long. After removal of 9 bases from V and 8 bases from J, the junction contained 10 bases not matched to a gene. The V gene's germline CDR1 is SGHRS and CDR2 YFSETQ. CDR3: CATSTGGAWGYTF. The DNA for the CDR3 is TGCGCCACATCGACAGGGGGCGCCTGGGGCTACACCTTC.

The table lists this clone with a few counts. This chain uses TRBV7-2 with TRBJ2-1, with a weak D call TRBD1 (5 bases). Trimming took off 4 bases at V and 0 bases at J, with 7 bases between the two ends. The CDR3 runs to 14 residues. CDR1 and CDR2 from the germline V gene are SGHTA and FQGNSA. The CDR3 sequence is CASSSQGSYNEQFF. The CDR3 DNA reads TGTGCCAGCAGCTCTCAGGGCTCCTACAATGAGCAGTTCTTC. Supplemented by reference TRBV7-2 and TRBJ2-1, the full variable domain reads GAGVSQSPSNKVTEKGKDVELRCDPISGHTALYWYRQSLGQGLEFLIYFQGNSAPDKSGLPSDRFSAERTGGSVSTLTIQRTQQEDSAVYLCASSSQGSYNEQFFGPGTRLTVL.

This clone showed up just once. The chain links TRBV28 to TRBJ1-3; D perhaps matches TRBD1 (5 bases). V was shortened by 7 bases and J by 4 bases, with 11 bases between the two germline ends. CDR1 is MDHEN and CDR2 is SYDVKM in the germline V gene. This CDR3 has 13 amino acids. This CDR3 is CASTSGGGNTIYF. CDR3 DNA sequence: TGTGCCAGCACCTCCGGGGGGGGAAACACCATATATTTT.

The V and J genes are TRBV7-9 and TRBJ2-7; 7 nucleotides match TRBD2. Germline CDR1 reads SEHNR; CDR2 reads FQNEAQ (reference sequence). V lost 0 bases, J lost 3 bases, and 11 bases stayed unmatched. The CDR3 runs to 17 residues. The CDR3 region is CASSLAGGGFILYEQYF. CDR3 bases: TGTGCCAGCAGCTTAGCGGGGGGGGGTTTTATTCTCTACGAGCAGTACTTC.

CDR3 sequence (DNA): TGTGCCAGCAGCTCTAGCGGGAGTCCCCCATACGAGCAGTACTTC. It is translated as CASSSSGSPPYEQYF. This sequence joins TRBV5-4 and TRBJ2-7; 10 nucleotides align to TRBD2. The trim removed 3 bases at V and 4 bases at J, leaving 7 bases unmatched. The germline V gene encodes CDR1 SGHNT and CDR2 YYREEE (reference sequence). The CDR3 length is 15 residues.

This chain uses TRBV6-5 with TRBJ1-3, with TRBD1 as a possible D gene (6 bases). Germline CDR1 is MNHEY and CDR2 is SVGAGI. This CDR3 contains 13 residues. The V end lost 5 bases, the J end lost 2 bases, and 7 bases lay between the germline ends. DNA for the CDR3: TGTGCCAGCAGTAGGGGGACTGGAAACACCATATATTTT. Its protein is CASSRGTGNTIYF.

The chain links TRBV30 to TRBJ1-1; D might be TRBD1 (5 bases). There are 14 residues in the CDR3. CDR1 is GTSNPN and CDR2 is SVGIG in the germline V gene (reference sequence). Trimming took off 7 bases at V and 1 base at J, with 16 bases between the two ends. As DNA, the CDR3 is TGTGCCTCTACTGTGGGGCGAAAGAACACTGAAGCTTTCTTT. Translating it yields CASTVGRKNTEAFF.

This clone was detected a few times. J is TRBJ2-7 and V is TRBV27; perhaps TRBD1 as D (6 bases). Deletions cut 7 bases from V and 5 bases from J, with 24 bases between. This CDR3 region has 16 residues. Germline V gives CDR1 MNHEY, CDR2 SMNVEV (reference sequence). The CDR3 sequence is CASNSPRTALTDEQYF. CDR3 nucleotide sequence: TGTGCCAGCAACTCCCCTCGGACAGCCTTGACGGACGAGCAGTACTTC.

CDR3 loop: CASSQDLTYEQYF. CDR3 coding DNA: TGCGCCAGCAGCCAAGATTTAACCTACGAGCAGTACTTC. The V gene is TRBV4-3, the J gene TRBJ2-7, with unresolved D. The germline V and J ends were trimmed by 0 bases and 2 bases, with 5 bases remaining between them. The CDR3 consists of 13 residues. Per germline, CDR1 LGHNA and CDR2 YSLEER.

This chain links TRBV5-1 with TRBJ1-1; D ambiguous. V was clipped by 6 bases and J by 0 bases, with 9 bases between them. The CDR3 runs to 13 residues. From germline, CDR1 is SGHRS and CDR2 YFSETQ. The DNA of the CDR3 is TGCGCCAGCAAGGAGCGGCTGAACACTGAAGCTTTCTTT. Amino acids: CASKERLNTEAFF.